This entry features one TCR beta chain sequence. This sample stems from a study of patients and donors after allogeneic stem cell transplantation. MiXCR, applied by TCRdb to the RT-PCR reads, yields one record per CDR3 protein. The table includes more than 850,000 distinct CDR3 sequences, roughly 18% detected once. Germline V lookup: CDR1 SNHLY, CDR2 FYNNEI. With 2 bases removed from V and 2 bases from J, the gap between germline ends came to 6 bases. The CDR3 consists of 13 residues. This TCR came from a human donor who was either an allogeneic HSCT recipient or a stem cell or donor lymphocyte infusion donor (not recorded which). It is not recorded whose cells these are; they may come from a transplant donor. The chain couples TRBV2 to TRBJ1-2; D is uncertain. Sequencing was carried out using blood, either unsorted or a sorted T cell fraction (not recorded which). DNA of the CDR3: TGTGCCAGCAGTGAACTCCAAAACTATGGCTACACCTTC. This translates into CASSELQNYGYTF.